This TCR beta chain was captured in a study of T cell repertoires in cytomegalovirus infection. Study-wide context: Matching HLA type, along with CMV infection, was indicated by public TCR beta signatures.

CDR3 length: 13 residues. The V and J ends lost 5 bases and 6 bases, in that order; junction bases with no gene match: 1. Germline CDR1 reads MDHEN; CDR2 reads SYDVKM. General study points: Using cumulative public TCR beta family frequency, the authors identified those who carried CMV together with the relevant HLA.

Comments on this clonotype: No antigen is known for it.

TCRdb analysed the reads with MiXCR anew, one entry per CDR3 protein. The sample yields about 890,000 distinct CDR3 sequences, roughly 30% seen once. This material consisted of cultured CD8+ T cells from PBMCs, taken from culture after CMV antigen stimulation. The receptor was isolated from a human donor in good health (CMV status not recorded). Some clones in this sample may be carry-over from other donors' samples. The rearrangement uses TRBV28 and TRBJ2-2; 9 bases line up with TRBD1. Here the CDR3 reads CASSDRGSGELFF. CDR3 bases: TGTGCCAGCAGTGACAGGGGGTCCGGGGAGCTGTTTTTT.